These 9 T cell receptor beta chains share one sample of origin, sequenced in a study of cytomegalovirus exposure and HLA in healthy donors. 13 Jbeta primers and 60 Vbeta primers were used for the PCR. Method: immunoSEQ multiplex PCR; TCRdb's copy keeps in-frame clones and lacks some. The sample lists 160,000 or so clones; roughly three quarters were seen once. The sample consisted of PBMCs. These receptors originate from a man younger than 35 in good health and CMV-seropositive.

The rearrangement joins TRBV2 to TRBJ2-5; D remains ambiguous. The V gene lost 3 bases and the J gene lost 2 bases, with 7 bases spanning the gap. The CDR3 spans 13 residues. Germline CDR1 SNHLY, CDR2 FYNNEI. CDR3 in DNA: TGTGCCAGCAGTGACGAACTACAAGAGACCCAGTACTTC. Translating it yields CASSDELQETQYF. Supplemented by reference TRBV2 and TRBJ2-5, the full variable domain reads EPEVTQTPSHQVTQMGQEVILRCVPISNHLYFYWYRQILGQKVEFLVSFYNNEISEKSEIFDDQFSVERPDGSNFTLKIRSTKLEDSAMYFCASSDELQETQYFGPGTRLLVL.

This clone was detected a few times. The chain employs TRBV2 and TRBJ2-3, with TRBD2 identical over 13 bases. This CDR3 contains 16 residues. V gave up 6 bases and J gave up 3 bases; unmatched junction bases: 6. The germline V gene has CDR1 SNHLY and CDR2 FYNNEI. The CDR3 DNA reads TGTGCCAGCAGGCGGACTAGCGGGAGCCCAACAGATACGCAGTATTTT. Encoded protein: CASRRTSGSPTDTQYF.

This chain connects TRBV7-9 to TRBJ2-4, with TRBD1 as a possible D gene (5 bases). This CDR3 contains 14 residues. Germline V gives CDR1 SEHNR, CDR2 FQNEAQ (reference sequence). Trimming cost V 1 base and J 8 bases, with 12 bases left between them. CDR3 sequence reads: CASSLVVGEDIQYF. The CDR3 DNA follows: TGTGCCAGCAGCTTAGTTGTAGGGGAAGACATTCAGTACTTC.

The genes are TRBV19 and TRBJ1-6; weak D call: TRBD1 (6 bases). The CDR3 length is 13 residues. Germline V gene lookup returns CDR1 LNHDA and CDR2 SQIVND (reference sequence). Trimming stripped 7 bases from V and 11 bases from J, with 15 bases between. The CDR3 is CASTDRSAAPLHF. DNA for the CDR3: TGTGCCAGTACAGACAGGAGTGCTGCACCCCTCCACTTT.

The chain carries TRBV7-9 and TRBJ1-2; 12 bases map to TRBD1. Germline V CDR1 and CDR2: SEHNR, FQNEAQ (reference sequence). With V trimmed by 0 bases and J by 11 bases, 4 bases remained unmatched. This CDR3 contains 14 residues. The CDR3 DNA sequence: TGTGCCAGCAGCTTAGCGCTGGGACAGGGGGCTTACACCTTC. It yields the protein CASSLALGQGAYTF. Full variable domain (missing parts from reference TRBV7-9 and TRBJ1-2): DTGVSQNPRHKITKRGQNVTFRCDPISEHNRLYWYRQTLGQGPEFLTYFQNEAQLEKSRLLSDRFSAERPKGSFSTLEIQRTEQGDSAMYLCASSLALGQGAYTFGSGTRLTVV.

The gene calls are TRBV15 and TRBJ1-5, with D perhaps matching TRBD1 (6 bases). Per the germline V gene, CDR1 is LNHNV and CDR2 is YYDKDF (reference sequence). Trimming shortened V by 5 bases and J by 0 bases, and 17 bases separated the two germline ends. The CDR3 runs 17 residues. The CDR3 loop is CATSGGHQEYSNQPQHF. In DNA, the CDR3 is TGTGCCACCAGCGGGGGACATCAAGAGTATAGCAATCAGCCCCAGCATTTT. Using reference TRBV15 and TRBJ1-5 for the parts outside the CDR3, the full variable domain is DAMVIQNPRYQVTQFGKPVTLSCSQTLNHNVMYWYQQKSSQAPKLLFHYYDKDFNNEADTPDNFQSRRPNTSFCFLDIRSPGLGDTAMYLCATSGGHQEYSNQPQHFGDGTRLSIL.

This rearrangement joins TRBV11-3 to TRBJ2-6; maybe TRBD2 (7 bases). V was shortened by 5 bases and J by 4 bases, with 12 bases between the two germline ends. The germline CDR1 and CDR2 sequences are SGHNT and YENEEA. CDR3 size: 15 residues. CDR3 nucleotides: TGTGCCAGCAGCCCGGGGGGCTCCGGGGCCAACGTCCTGACTTTC. It codes for CASSPGGSGANVLTF.

This clone showed up just once. J is TRBJ1-5 and V is TRBV2; 9 bases are shared with TRBD1. Germline lookup yields CDR1 SNHLY and CDR2 FYNNEI. The CDR3 is made up of 16 amino acids. The V and J ends lost 6 bases and 0 bases, in that order; junction bases with no gene match: 6. CDR3 loop: CASSGTGIYSNQPQHF. The CDR3 DNA follows: TGTGCCAGCAGCGGGACAGGGATTTATAGCAATCAGCCCCAGCATTTT.

This clone was detected only once. This chain connects TRBV7-3 to TRBJ2-3; 7 bases are shared with TRBD2. Germline CDR1 and CDR2: SGHTA and FQGTGA. CDR3 length equals 16 residues. Trimming took 2 bases from V and 2 from J; bases not matched to a gene: 7. The CDR3 region has the DNA TGTGCCAGCAGCTTAGGGGCTAGCGGTCTCACAGATACGCAGTATTTT. Its translation: CASSLGASGLTDTQYF.